This TCR beta chain was identified in a study of cytotoxic CD8 clonotypes in ibrutinib-treated CLL. Looking at the study overall: Of a cohort that held about a dozen relapsed/refractory and roughly 15 treatment-naive patients, about 18 were IGHV unmutated.

Findings of the study overall: Baseline-level clonality went beyond age-matched healthy donors and moved in step with circulating CD8+ T-cell counts. Public clonotypes, an uncommon group, contracted or remained stable on treatment.

In the case of this clone: The target antigen is unknown.

Repertoires were generated with immunoSEQ multiplex PCR, while TCRdb's copy carries only in-frame clones and drops some. This sample has 250,000 to 350,000 clones, with more than 70% found just once. Trimming at V came to 2 bases and at J to 3 bases, leaving 2 bases not matched to a gene. Germline V gene sequence: CDR1 MDHEN, CDR2 SYDVKM. The CDR3 loop spans 15 amino acids. This specimen was PBMCs, taken at disease progression, from a patient treated with ibrutinib. This receptor was identified in a human donor with chronic lymphocytic leukemia. The chain employs TRBV28 and TRBJ1-2, with TRBD1 identical over 11 bases. DNA for the CDR3: TGTGCCAGCAGTTTAGGACAGGGGGCCTACTATGGCTACACCTTC. Protein: CASSLGQGAYYGYTF.